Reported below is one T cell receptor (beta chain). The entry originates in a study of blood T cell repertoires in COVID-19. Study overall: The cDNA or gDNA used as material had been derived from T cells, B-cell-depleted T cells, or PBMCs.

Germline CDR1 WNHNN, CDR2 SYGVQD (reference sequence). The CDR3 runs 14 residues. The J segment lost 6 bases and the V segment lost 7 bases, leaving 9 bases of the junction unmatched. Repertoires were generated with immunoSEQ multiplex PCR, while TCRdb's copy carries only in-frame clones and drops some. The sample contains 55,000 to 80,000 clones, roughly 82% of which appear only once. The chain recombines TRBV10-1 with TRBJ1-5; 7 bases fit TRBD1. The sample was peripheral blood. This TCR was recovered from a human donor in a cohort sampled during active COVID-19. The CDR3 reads CASINRGVGQPQHF. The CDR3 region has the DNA TGCGCCAGCATCAACAGGGGAGTTGGTCAGCCCCAGCATTTT.